Listed below are T cell receptor beta chains from one sample, sequenced in a study of blood T cell repertoires in COVID-19. The table came from immunoSEQ multiplex PCR; TCRdb's copy has only in-frame clones and leaves some out. The table shows 90,000 to 130,000 clones, with about three quarters occurring only once. The sequencing sample was made of peripheral blood. The receptors here all came from a woman aged 80 or older with active or convalescent COVID-19. The CDR3 runs from the conserved cysteine through the conserved F or W. The D gene is left open where the match is weak. Size is omitted from some rows. Given values are once, few, many or a class for expanded clones.

clone size: NA; D gene: NA; V gene: TRBV15; J gene: TRBJ2-1; CDR3 DNA: TGTGCCACCAGCGCCTGGGACTCCGATGAGCAGTTCTTC; CDR3 protein: CATSAWDSDEQFF
clone size: few; D gene: NA; V gene: TRBV14; J gene: TRBJ1-1; CDR3 DNA: TGTGCCAGCAGCCAAGATTGGGGGCGCGGCACAAATGAAGCTTTCTTT; CDR3 protein: CASSQDWGRGTNEAFF
clone size: NA; D gene: NA; V gene: TRBV19; J gene: TRBJ2-7; CDR3 DNA: TGTGCCAGTAGTAGAGGAGGTTACGAGCAGTACTTC; CDR3 protein: CASSRGGYEQYF
clone size: NA; D gene: NA; V gene: TRBV11-2; J gene: TRBJ1-2; CDR3 DNA: TGTGCCAGCAGCTCACAGGCGAACTATGGCTACACCTTC; CDR3 protein: CASSSQANYGYTF
clone size: NA; D gene: TRBD1; V gene: TRBV28; J gene: TRBJ1-2; CDR3 DNA: TGTGCCAGCAGTTCCCAAAACCCCGGGACAGTCAACTATGGCTACACCTTC; CDR3 protein: CASSSQNPGTVNYGYTF
clone size: once; D gene: NA; V gene: TRBV9; J gene: TRBJ1-1; CDR3 DNA: TGTGCCAGCAGCGTAACAATGAACACTGAAGCTTTCTTT; CDR3 protein: CASSVTMNTEAFF
clone size: NA; D gene: TRBD1; V gene: TRBV6-2/TRBV6-3; J gene: TRBJ1-2; CDR3 DNA: TGTGCCAGCAGCCCCGGACAGGACCCTTCCTATGGCTACACCTTC; CDR3 protein: CASSPGQDPSYGYTF
clone size: NA; D gene: NA; V gene: TRBV2; J gene: TRBJ2-1; CDR3 DNA: TGTGCCAGCAGTCTAGAAACTGAGCAGTTCTTC; CDR3 protein: CASSLETEQFF
clone size: NA; D gene: TRBD1; V gene: TRBV5-4; J gene: TRBJ1-1; CDR3 DNA: TGTGCCAGCAGCTTGGGATCAGGGGGCAATCCTGAAGCTTTCTTT; CDR3 protein: CASSLGSGGNPEAFF
clone size: NA; D gene: NA; V gene: TRBV29-1; J gene: TRBJ2-4; CDR3 DNA: TGCAGCGTGGGGACTGTAGAGGGTCAGTACTTC; CDR3 protein: CSVGTVEGQYF
clone size: NA; D gene: TRBD1; V gene: TRBV19; J gene: TRBJ1-6; CDR3 DNA: TGTGCCAGTAGTATAGAAGACAGGGGGCGATCACCCCTCCACTTT; CDR3 protein: CASSIEDRGRSPLHF
clone size: NA; D gene: TRBD1; V gene: TRBV6-2/TRBV6-3; J gene: TRBJ2-5; CDR3 DNA: TGTGCCAGCAGTTACATGGGGACAGAACAAGAGACCCAGTACTTC; CDR3 protein: CASSYMGTEQETQYF
clone size: NA; D gene: TRBD2; V gene: TRBV5-1; J gene: TRBJ2-2; CDR3 DNA: TGCGCCAGCAGCTTGGCCGCGTTAACTAGCGCCGGAGGGGAGCTGTTTTTT; CDR3 protein: CASSLAALTSAGGELFF
clone size: few; D gene: TRBD1; V gene: TRBV2; J gene: TRBJ2-7; CDR3 DNA: TGTGCCAGCAGAGGACAGGCCTACGAGCAGTACTTC; CDR3 protein: CASRGQAYEQYF
clone size: NA; D gene: TRBD2; V gene: TRBV28; J gene: TRBJ2-2; CDR3 DNA: TGTGCCAGCAGAAGGACTAGCGGGAGGTCGTTGAACACCGGGGAGCTGTTTTTT; CDR3 protein: CASRRTSGRSLNTGELFF
clone size: NA; D gene: NA; V gene: TRBV25-1; J gene: TRBJ1-6; CDR3 DNA: TGTGCCAGCAGTGCCCAGGGTGGTTCACCCCTCCACTTT; CDR3 protein: CASSAQGGSPLHF
clone size: once; D gene: NA; V gene: TRBV5-1; J gene: TRBJ2-1; CDR3 DNA: TGCGCCAGCAGCTTGGAGGGCGGGATGTACAATGAGCAGTTCTTC; CDR3 protein: CASSLEGGMYNEQFF
clone size: NA; D gene: TRBD1; V gene: TRBV18; J gene: TRBJ2-6; CDR3 DNA: TGTGCCAGCTCGCCGACAGGGGGGATCTCTGGGGCCAACGTCCTGACTTTC; CDR3 protein: CASSPTGGISGANVLTF
clone size: once; D gene: NA; V gene: TRBV5-1; J gene: TRBJ1-4; CDR3 DNA: TGCGCCAGCAGCCAAACAGGGTTGGAAGAAAAACTGTTTTTT; CDR3 protein: CASSQTGLEEKLFF
clone size: once; D gene: NA; V gene: TRBV27; J gene: TRBJ1-2; CDR3 DNA: TGTGCCAGCAGTTTAACCTCCAGCTATGGCTACACCTTC; CDR3 protein: CASSLTSSYGYTF
clone size: NA; D gene: TRBD2; V gene: TRBV15; J gene: TRBJ2-5; CDR3 DNA: TGTGCCACCAGCAGAGCCGGACTAGCGCGAGGGGGAGAGACCCAGTACTTC; CDR3 protein: CATSRAGLARGGETQYF
clone size: NA; D gene: TRBD1; V gene: TRBV7-8; J gene: TRBJ1-5; CDR3 DNA: TGTGCCAGCAGCTTATTGTCCAGGGGGCGGTTGAGGCAGCCCCAGCATTTT; CDR3 protein: CASSLLSRGRLRQPQHF
clone size: NA; D gene: NA; V gene: TRBV6-5; J gene: TRBJ2-7; CDR3 DNA: TGTGCCAGCAGTCCGACCGGGACTCATGACTACGAGCAGTACTTC; CDR3 protein: CASSPTGTHDYEQYF
clone size: NA; D gene: TRBD2; V gene: TRBV9; J gene: TRBJ2-1; CDR3 DNA: TGTGCCAGCAGCCGCGGGGGGCCACCCGACAATGAGCAGTTCTTC; CDR3 protein: CASSRGGPPDNEQFF
clone size: NA; D gene: NA; V gene: TRBV5-4; J gene: TRBJ2-7; CDR3 DNA: TGTGCCAGCAGCTTGGTTGCCGGAGTTCCGGACGAGCAGTACTTC; CDR3 protein: CASSLVAGVPDEQYF
clone size: once; D gene: TRBD2; V gene: TRBV2; J gene: TRBJ2-3; CDR3 DNA: TGTGCCAGCAGTGAAGGGGGACTAGCGGGAGGGTACACAGATACGCAGTATTTT; CDR3 protein: CASSEGGLAGGYTDTQYF
clone size: once; D gene: NA; V gene: TRBV6-5; J gene: TRBJ2-5; CDR3 DNA: TGTGCCAGCAGTTCAAAGCTAACAGAGATTCAAGAGACCCAGTACTTC; CDR3 protein: CASSSKLTEIQETQYF
clone size: once; D gene: TRBD1; V gene: TRBV27; J gene: TRBJ1-5; CDR3 DNA: TGTGCCAGCAGTCCACATATAGGGGACAGGGGAAGCAATCAGCCCCAGCATTTT; CDR3 protein: CASSPHIGDRGSNQPQHF
clone size: NA; D gene: NA; V gene: TRBV24-1; J gene: TRBJ2-3; CDR3 DNA: TGTGCCACCAGTGATTTCAGCGGGCCATCCGATACGCAGTATTTT; CDR3 protein: CATSDFSGPSDTQYF
clone size: NA; D gene: TRBD2; V gene: TRBV10-3; J gene: TRBJ2-3; CDR3 DNA: TGTGCCATCAGTGGGACTAGCGGGAGCGCAGATACGCAGTATTTT; CDR3 protein: CAISGTSGSADTQYF
clone size: NA; D gene: TRBD1; V gene: TRBV5-6; J gene: TRBJ2-7; CDR3 DNA: TGTGCCAGCAGCCAGACAGGGGGCTACGAGCAGTACTTC; CDR3 protein: CASSQTGGYEQYF
clone size: NA; D gene: TRBD2; V gene: TRBV7-3; J gene: TRBJ2-1; CDR3 DNA: TGTGCCAGCAGCCAGGGGCTAGCGGGGTACAATGAGCAGTTCTTC; CDR3 protein: CASSQGLAGYNEQFF
clone size: NA; D gene: TRBD2; V gene: TRBV2; J gene: TRBJ2-1; CDR3 DNA: TGTGCCAGCAGTGAAGTATCTTTGGGGAGGGATGAGCAGTTCTTC; CDR3 protein: CASSEVSLGRDEQFF
clone size: NA; D gene: TRBD2; V gene: TRBV18; J gene: TRBJ2-1; CDR3 DNA: TGTGCCAGCTCACCAAAGGGACTAGCGGTGGTCGGTGAGCAGTTCTTC; CDR3 protein: CASSPKGLAVVGEQFF
clone size: NA; D gene: NA; V gene: TRBV15; J gene: TRBJ1-5; CDR3 DNA: TGTGCCACCAGCAGAGATCTCGGGGGTGGACAGCCCCAGCATTTT; CDR3 protein: CATSRDLGGGQPQHF
clone size: NA; D gene: NA; V gene: TRBV7-9; J gene: TRBJ1-5; CDR3 DNA: TGTGCCAGCAGCTTAGCGCGGGATCAGCCCCAGCATTTT; CDR3 protein: CASSLARDQPQHF
clone size: few; D gene: TRBD2; V gene: TRBV10-3; J gene: TRBJ2-7; CDR3 DNA: TGTGCCATCAGTGAGGACCCGGGGGGGCAGTACTTC; CDR3 protein: CAISEDPGGQYF
clone size: NA; D gene: NA; V gene: TRBV5-4; J gene: TRBJ1-2; CDR3 DNA: TGTGCCAGCAGCCCTCCACCGCGTACAGGGTTTTATGGCTACACCTTC; CDR3 protein: CASSPPPRTGFYGYTF
clone size: NA; D gene: NA; V gene: TRBV6-6; J gene: TRBJ1-5; CDR3 DNA: TGTGCCAGCAGTTACGCAGGGGTCAATCAGCCCCAGCATTTT; CDR3 protein: CASSYAGVNQPQHF
clone size: NA; D gene: NA; V gene: TRBV24-1; J gene: TRBJ2-7; CDR3 DNA: TGTGCCACCAGTGATTCGGGAGCTCAAGGGACCTACGAGCAGTACTTC; CDR3 protein: CATSDSGAQGTYEQYF
clone size: NA; D gene: NA; V gene: TRBV4-3; J gene: TRBJ1-5; CDR3 DNA: TGCGCCAGCAGCGCGAACTTTGATAGCAATCAGCCCCAGCATTTT; CDR3 protein: CASSANFDSNQPQHF
clone size: once; D gene: NA; V gene: TRBV7-9; J gene: TRBJ1-1; CDR3 DNA: TGTGCCAGCAGCTTTGGACAGACCATGAACACTGAAGCTTTCTTT; CDR3 protein: CASSFGQTMNTEAFF
clone size: NA; D gene: TRBD1; V gene: TRBV11-3; J gene: TRBJ1-4; CDR3 DNA: TGTGCCAGCAGCGACAGGACAGGGCTCCTGTCGGCTAATGAAAAACTGTTTTTT; CDR3 protein: CASSDRTGLLSANEKLFF
clone size: NA; D gene: TRBD2; V gene: TRBV5-1; J gene: TRBJ2-3; CDR3 DNA: TGCGCCAGCAGCTTGACGTCTAGCGGGAGGGCAGATACGCAGTATTTT; CDR3 protein: CASSLTSSGRADTQYF
clone size: NA; D gene: NA; V gene: TRBV5-1; J gene: TRBJ1-4; CDR3 DNA: TGCGCCAGCAGCTTGGCACGGGGTTCAGGTGAAAAACTGTTTTTT; CDR3 protein: CASSLARGSGEKLFF
clone size: many; D gene: NA; V gene: TRBV29-1; J gene: TRBJ1-4; CDR3 DNA: TGCAGCGTTGAATCGGGGGGTGAAAAACTGTTTTTT; CDR3 protein: CSVESGGEKLFF
clone size: once; D gene: NA; V gene: TRBV19; J gene: TRBJ2-7; CDR3 DNA: TGTGCCAGTACCAAGGTCGGAGGGGCTTCCTACGAGCAGTACTTC; CDR3 protein: CASTKVGGASYEQYF